The rows below give T cell receptor beta chains drawn from one sample of a study of cytomegalovirus exposure and HLA in healthy donors. This table comes from immunoSEQ multiplex PCR, and its TCRdb copy is limited to in-frame clones, with some not included. The sample has about 200,000 clones; nearly 80% are singletons. Sequenced material: PBMCs. These receptors all come from a male donor in good health and CMV-seronegative. The CDR3 runs from the conserved cysteine through the conserved F or W. D genes are given only for firm matches. The size of a clone is reported for some rows only, either as once, few or many, or as a class for expanded clones.

abundance: -
j_gene: TRBJ1-2
d_gene: TRBD1
v_gene: TRBV27
CDR3aa: CASRPEAGGYLYGYTF
CDR3nt: TGTGCCAGCAGGCCGGAGGCAGGGGGCTATCTCTATGGCTACACCTTC

abundance: -
j_gene: TRBJ1-1
d_gene: -
v_gene: TRBV7-9
CDR3aa: CASSHPSGGNTEAFF
CDR3nt: TGTGCCAGCAGCCACCCATCGGGAGGTAACACTGAAGCTTTCTTT

abundance: -
j_gene: TRBJ2-7
d_gene: TRBD2
v_gene: TRBV6-1
CDR3aa: CASSEAKRGGTYEQYF
CDR3nt: TGTGCCAGCAGTGAAGCGAAGCGGGGGGGCACTTACGAGCAGTACTTC

abundance: -
j_gene: TRBJ1-1
d_gene: -
v_gene: TRBV7-2
CDR3aa: CASSRRLGEGGSEAFF
CDR3nt: TGTGCCAGCAGCCGTCGATTGGGGGAGGGGGGGTCTGAAGCTTTCTTT

abundance: once
j_gene: TRBJ1-2
d_gene: -
v_gene: TRBV13
CDR3aa: CASSLRDNPTSYGYTF
CDR3nt: TGTGCCAGCAGCTTAAGAGACAACCCGACCTCTTATGGCTACACCTTC

abundance: -
j_gene: TRBJ1-2
d_gene: -
v_gene: TRBV29-1
CDR3aa: CSVGPDSNYGYTF
CDR3nt: TGCAGCGTTGGCCCGGACAGTAACTATGGCTACACCTTC

abundance: -
j_gene: TRBJ1-6
d_gene: -
v_gene: TRBV11-2
CDR3aa: CASSLEGGSPLHF
CDR3nt: TGTGCCAGCAGCTTAGAAGGAGGTTCACCCCTCCACTTT

abundance: -
j_gene: TRBJ1-1
d_gene: TRBD1
v_gene: TRBV2
CDR3aa: CASTYRGNTEAFF
CDR3nt: TGTGCCAGCACTTACAGGGGAAACACTGAAGCTTTCTTT

abundance: -
j_gene: TRBJ2-7
d_gene: TRBD2
v_gene: TRBV2
CDR3aa: CASSQFGTSGDSYEQYF
CDR3nt: TGTGCCAGCAGTCAGTTCGGGACTAGCGGGGACTCCTACGAGCAGTACTTC

abundance: -
j_gene: TRBJ1-2
d_gene: -
v_gene: TRBV29-1
CDR3aa: CSVSRGDYGYTF
CDR3nt: TGCAGCGTCAGCAGGGGCGACTATGGCTACACCTTC

abundance: -
j_gene: TRBJ2-3
d_gene: -
v_gene: TRBV19
CDR3aa: CASSASVSYTDTQYF
CDR3nt: TGTGCCAGTAGCGCTAGCGTCTCCTACACAGATACGCAGTATTTT

abundance: -
j_gene: TRBJ2-3
d_gene: TRBD2
v_gene: TRBV9
CDR3aa: CASSVSTTSSNTDTQYF
CDR3nt: TGTGCCAGCAGCGTTTCTACGACTAGCTCTAACACAGATACGCAGTATTTT

abundance: -
j_gene: TRBJ1-6
d_gene: -
v_gene: TRBV19
CDR3aa: CASSMLDYVSPLHF
CDR3nt: TGTGCCAGTAGTATGCTGGACTACGTCTCACCCCTCCACTTT

abundance: -
j_gene: TRBJ1-5
d_gene: TRBD1
v_gene: TRBV10-3
CDR3aa: CAISTGQGQPQHF
CDR3nt: TGTGCCATCTCGACAGGGCAAGGCCAGCCCCAGCATTTT

abundance: once
j_gene: TRBJ2-1
d_gene: -
v_gene: TRBV2
CDR3aa: CANLGQFYNEQFF
CDR3nt: TGTGCCAACCTAGGACAGTTCTACAATGAGCAGTTCTTC

abundance: few
j_gene: TRBJ1-1
d_gene: -
v_gene: TRBV7-3
CDR3aa: CASSGGVGTEAFF
CDR3nt: TGTGCCAGCAGCGGGGGGGTCGGGACTGAAGCTTTCTTT

abundance: -
j_gene: TRBJ1-1
d_gene: -
v_gene: TRBV7-3
CDR3aa: CASSPTPNTEAFF
CDR3nt: TGTGCCAGCAGCCCGACACCGAACACTGAAGCTTTCTTT

abundance: -
j_gene: TRBJ2-5
d_gene: -
v_gene: TRBV27
CDR3aa: CASSLGLQETQYF
CDR3nt: TGTGCCAGCAGTCTAGGTCTCCAAGAGACCCAGTACTTC

abundance: -
j_gene: TRBJ1-3
d_gene: -
v_gene: TRBV5-4
CDR3aa: CASSLAFGNTIYF
CDR3nt: TGTGCCAGCAGCTTGGCCTTTGGAAACACCATATATTTT

abundance: -
j_gene: TRBJ2-7
d_gene: TRBD1
v_gene: TRBV4-3
CDR3aa: CASSQGPQGGYEQYF
CDR3nt: TGCGCCAGCAGCCAAGGGCCACAGGGGGGATACGAGCAGTACTTC

abundance: -
j_gene: TRBJ2-1
d_gene: TRBD2
v_gene: TRBV9
CDR3aa: CASSESGSLYNEQFF
CDR3nt: TGTGCCAGCAGTGAAAGCGGGAGCTTATACAATGAGCAGTTCTTC

abundance: -
j_gene: TRBJ2-3
d_gene: TRBD2
v_gene: TRBV30
CDR3aa: CAWRQAGGPTDTQYF
CDR3nt: TGTGCCTGGAGGCAAGCGGGGGGTCCCACAGATACGCAGTATTTT

abundance: -
j_gene: TRBJ1-2
d_gene: -
v_gene: TRBV6-6
CDR3aa: CASSYSIGITGGYTF
CDR3nt: TGTGCCAGCAGTTACTCGATCGGGATAACAGGGGGCTACACCTTC

abundance: -
j_gene: TRBJ2-7
d_gene: TRBD1
v_gene: TRBV7-9
CDR3aa: CASSRGQGTGEQYF
CDR3nt: TGTGCCAGCAGCCGGGGACAGGGGACCGGCGAGCAGTACTTC

abundance: -
j_gene: TRBJ2-5
d_gene: TRBD1
v_gene: TRBV19
CDR3aa: CASSKTGGTETQYF
CDR3nt: TGTGCCAGTAGTAAAACAGGGGGCACAGAGACCCAGTACTTC

abundance: -
j_gene: TRBJ1-2
d_gene: TRBD1
v_gene: TRBV25-1
CDR3aa: CASSESGQNYGYTF
CDR3nt: TGTGCCAGCAGTGAATCGGGACAGAACTATGGCTACACCTTC

abundance: -
j_gene: TRBJ2-7
d_gene: TRBD2
v_gene: TRBV28
CDR3aa: CASSQIAGRYEQYF
CDR3nt: TGTGCCAGCAGCCAAATAGCGGGCCGCTACGAGCAGTACTTC

abundance: -
j_gene: TRBJ2-3
d_gene: -
v_gene: TRBV5-1
CDR3aa: CASSLRGANTDTQYF
CDR3nt: TGCGCCAGCAGCTTGAGAGGAGCCAACACAGATACGCAGTATTTT

abundance: -
j_gene: TRBJ1-1
d_gene: -
v_gene: TRBV7-2
CDR3aa: CASSPGHVNTEAFF
CDR3nt: TGTGCCAGCAGCCCGGGACATGTGAACACTGAAGCTTTCTTT

abundance: -
j_gene: TRBJ1-1
d_gene: TRBD1
v_gene: TRBV28
CDR3aa: CANQGAGTEAFF
CDR3nt: TGTGCCAACCAGGGGGCGGGCACTGAAGCTTTCTTT

abundance: -
j_gene: TRBJ2-7
d_gene: -
v_gene: TRBV6-6
CDR3aa: CASSYSDEGGSYEQYF
CDR3nt: TGTGCCAGCAGTTACTCCGATGAGGGCGGCTCCTACGAGCAGTACTTC

abundance: -
j_gene: TRBJ2-7
d_gene: -
v_gene: TRBV14
CDR3aa: CASSQSRGAEGPGEQYF
CDR3nt: TGTGCCAGCAGCCAAAGTAGAGGGGCGGAGGGCCCCGGCGAGCAGTACTTC

abundance: -
j_gene: TRBJ1-5
d_gene: -
v_gene: TRBV28
CDR3aa: CASSGPNSRDQPQHF
CDR3nt: TGTGCCAGCAGTGGTCCCAATTCCAGGGATCAGCCCCAGCATTTT

abundance: -
j_gene: TRBJ1-4
d_gene: -
v_gene: TRBV9
CDR3aa: CASSAGTSNEKLFF
CDR3nt: TGTGCCAGCAGCGCCGGGACAAGTAATGAAAAACTGTTTTTT

abundance: -
j_gene: TRBJ1-2
d_gene: -
v_gene: TRBV5-4
CDR3aa: CASTLSGDGYTF
CDR3nt: TGTGCCAGCACCTTGTCGGGGGACGGCTACACCTTC

abundance: -
j_gene: TRBJ2-3
d_gene: -
v_gene: TRBV6-1
CDR3aa: CASSESGYTSTDTQYF
CDR3nt: TGTGCCAGCAGTGAAAGCGGCTATACTAGCACAGATACGCAGTATTTT

abundance: -
j_gene: TRBJ2-7
d_gene: -
v_gene: TRBV4-1
CDR3aa: CASSHAGYEQYF
CDR3nt: TGCGCCAGCAGCCATGCAGGGTACGAGCAGTACTTC

abundance: -
j_gene: TRBJ2-3
d_gene: -
v_gene: TRBV2
CDR3aa: CASSAYGQGADTQYF
CDR3nt: TGTGCCAGCAGTGCCTACGGGCAGGGCGCAGATACGCAGTATTTT

abundance: -
j_gene: TRBJ2-1
d_gene: TRBD1
v_gene: TRBV27
CDR3aa: CASRTGMNEQFF
CDR3nt: TGTGCCAGCAGGACAGGGATGAATGAGCAGTTCTTC

abundance: -
j_gene: TRBJ2-2
d_gene: TRBD1
v_gene: TRBV5-1
CDR3aa: CASSLTGKNTGELFF
CDR3nt: TGCGCCAGCAGCCTGACAGGGAAGAACACCGGGGAGCTGTTTTTT

abundance: -
j_gene: TRBJ2-3
d_gene: -
v_gene: TRBV6-5
CDR3aa: CASSNGGLDTQYF
CDR3nt: TGTGCCAGCAGTAATGGAGGGCTCGATACGCAGTATTTT

abundance: -
j_gene: TRBJ2-3
d_gene: -
v_gene: TRBV6-6
CDR3aa: CASSLGASTDTQYF
CDR3nt: TGTGCCAGCAGTCTAGGGGCTAGCACAGATACGCAGTATTTT

abundance: -
j_gene: TRBJ2-5
d_gene: TRBD1
v_gene: TRBV28
CDR3aa: CASSYLLLRDRGQETQYF
CDR3nt: TGTGCCAGCAGTTACCTCCTCCTAAGGGACAGGGGGCAAGAGACCCAGTACTTC

abundance: -
j_gene: TRBJ2-7
d_gene: TRBD2
v_gene: TRBV4-2
CDR3aa: CASSQDGLASSYEQYF
CDR3nt: TGTGCCAGCAGCCAGGACGGACTAGCGAGCTCCTACGAGCAGTACTTC

abundance: -
j_gene: TRBJ2-7
d_gene: -
v_gene: TRBV25-1
CDR3aa: CASSGRQFSSYEQYF
CDR3nt: TGTGCCAGCAGTGGGCGGCAGTTTAGCTCCTACGAGCAGTACTTC

abundance: -
j_gene: TRBJ2-2
d_gene: -
v_gene: TRBV7-6
CDR3aa: CASSPRRDTGELFF
CDR3nt: TGTGCCAGCAGCCCCCGGAGGGACACCGGGGAGCTGTTTTTT

abundance: -
j_gene: TRBJ2-5
d_gene: -
v_gene: TRBV10-3
CDR3aa: CAISGADRQETQYF
CDR3nt: TGTGCCATCAGTGGGGCGGACAGACAAGAGACCCAGTACTTC

abundance: -
j_gene: TRBJ1-2
d_gene: -
v_gene: TRBV7-3
CDR3aa: CASSLDSNYGYTF
CDR3nt: TGTGCCAGCAGCCTGGACAGCAACTATGGCTACACCTTC

abundance: few
j_gene: TRBJ1-6
d_gene: -
v_gene: TRBV28
CDR3aa: CASSLHRVASPLHF
CDR3nt: TGTGCCAGCAGTTTACACAGGGTGGCTTCACCCCTCCACTTT

abundance: few
j_gene: TRBJ1-1
d_gene: -
v_gene: TRBV7-6
CDR3aa: CASSPWNTEAFF
CDR3nt: TGTGCCAGCAGCCCTTGGAACACTGAAGCTTTCTTT

abundance: -
j_gene: TRBJ1-2
d_gene: -
v_gene: TRBV5-4
CDR3aa: CASSWKSLGTPYGYTF
CDR3nt: TGTGCCAGCAGCTGGAAATCCCTCGGGACACCTTATGGCTACACCTTC

abundance: once
j_gene: TRBJ1-2
d_gene: -
v_gene: TRBV9
CDR3aa: CASSVEIPGNGYTF
CDR3nt: TGTGCCAGCAGCGTAGAAATACCCGGGAATGGCTACACCTTC

abundance: -
j_gene: TRBJ2-5
d_gene: TRBD2
v_gene: TRBV9
CDR3aa: CASSVDLAGGQTQYF
CDR3nt: TGTGCCAGCAGCGTAGACCTAGCGGGGGGCCAGACCCAGTACTTC

abundance: -
j_gene: TRBJ2-1
d_gene: TRBD2
v_gene: TRBV7-3
CDR3aa: CASSPVPTSGNYNEQFF
CDR3nt: TGTGCCAGCAGCCCGGTCCCGACTAGCGGAAACTACAATGAGCAGTTCTTC

abundance: -
j_gene: TRBJ2-6
d_gene: -
v_gene: TRBV9
CDR3aa: CASSVESVSGANVLTF
CDR3nt: TGTGCCAGCAGCGTAGAGTCGGTCTCTGGGGCCAACGTCCTGACTTTC